The clone carrying this TCR beta chain was counted only a few times. Antigen: not known. These data belong to a study of T cells after yellow fever vaccination. Synthesis of TCR cDNA relied on 5'RACE template switching, which attached a universal primer site and UMIs. TCRdb redid the calling of the 5' RACE reads with MiXCR, one entry per CDR3 protein. The sample comprises 200,000 to 300,000 distinct CDR3 sequences, 6.9% of which are singletons, and around 0.9% rests with the top ten. The CDR3 extends over 17 amino acids. Per germline, CDR1 SGHTA and CDR2 FQGNSA. V was pared by 0 bases and J by 4 bases, with 9 bases of the junction left unmatched. Study-level results: Primary-vaccination clones mostly resurfaced post-booster (more than 95% CD4, roughly 90% CD8).

This clonotype was sampled from a man aged 30-40 years who received the YFV17D yellow fever vaccine. The source material was CD4+ T cells sorted from PBMCs, sampled 15 days after the yellow fever booster vaccination. The chain recombines TRBV7-2 with TRBJ2-5; the match to TRBD2 covers 9 bases. The CDR3 DNA reads TGTGCCAGCAGCTTAGCGGGTCCGAGCGGGAGGATAGAGACCCAGTACTTC. This sequence encodes CASSLAGPSGRIETQYF. Using reference TRBV7-2 and TRBJ2-5 for the parts outside the CDR3, the full variable domain is GAGVSQSPSNKVTEKGKDVELRCDPISGHTALYWYRQSLGQGLEFLIYFQGNSAPDKSGLPSDRFSAERTGGSVSTLTIQRTQQEDSAVYLCASSLAGPSGRIETQYFGPGTRLLVL.